The 3 T cell receptor beta chains below come from one sample, sequenced in a study of tumor-infiltrating lymphocytes in primary liver carcinoma. From roughly 0.55 ug of total RNA, TCR beta-specific cDNA was reverse-transcribed using a constant-region primer. ARM-PCR was slightly modified, and three nested multiplex PCR rounds with it gave rise to the TCR beta libraries. Rounds one and two of PCR, each of approximately 11 cycles, were primed with TRBV1-TRBV30 forward primers and a C-beta reverse primer. TCRdb reprocessed the multiplex PCR reads via MiXCR and lists one record per CDR3 protein. The sample contains roughly 86,000 distinct CDR3 sequences, less than 75% of which appear only once. Joint extraction of RNA and DNA used about 17-33 mg of bulk tissue that was unsorted. Sequencing was done on a sample of tumor-adjacent normal liver tissue. These receptors were taken from a man aged 35-49 years with primary liver carcinoma and hepatitis B virus infection.

On this clonotype itself: One end of the junction is discordant with germline, which a read error may explain. The chain is built from TRBV11-2 and TRBJ2-1; D possibly corresponds to TRBD1 (5 bases). Germline V gives CDR1 SGHAT, CDR2 FQNNGV. The CDR3 spans 15 residues. The CDR3 region is CASSLGQGSYDEQFF. CDR3 nucleotide sequence: TGTGCCAGCAGTTTAGGCCAGGGATCCTACGATGAGCAGTTCTTC.

Worth noting for this clonotype: The germline gene is not matched at one end of the junction; a read error may be the cause. The rearrangement joins TRBV4-1 to TRBJ2-1; D may be TRBD2 (5 bases). This CDR3 region has 15 residues. Germline lookup yields CDR1 MGHRA and CDR2 YSYEKL. This chain's CDR3 is CASSQVSSNLGEQFF. The CDR3 DNA reads as TGCGCCAGCAGTCAAGTTTCTAGCAACTTAGGGGAGCAGTTCTTC.

This chain uses TRBV4-1 with TRBJ1-2, with 8 positions matching TRBD1. V lost 7 bases, J lost 6 bases, and 13 bases stayed unmatched. The CDR3 sequence is 15 residues long. CDR1 is MGHRA, CDR2 YSYEKL, per germline. DNA of the CDR3: TGCGCCAGCAACCCCCCGACAGGGGCCAACCATGGCTACACCTTC. Protein: CASNPPTGANHGYTF.